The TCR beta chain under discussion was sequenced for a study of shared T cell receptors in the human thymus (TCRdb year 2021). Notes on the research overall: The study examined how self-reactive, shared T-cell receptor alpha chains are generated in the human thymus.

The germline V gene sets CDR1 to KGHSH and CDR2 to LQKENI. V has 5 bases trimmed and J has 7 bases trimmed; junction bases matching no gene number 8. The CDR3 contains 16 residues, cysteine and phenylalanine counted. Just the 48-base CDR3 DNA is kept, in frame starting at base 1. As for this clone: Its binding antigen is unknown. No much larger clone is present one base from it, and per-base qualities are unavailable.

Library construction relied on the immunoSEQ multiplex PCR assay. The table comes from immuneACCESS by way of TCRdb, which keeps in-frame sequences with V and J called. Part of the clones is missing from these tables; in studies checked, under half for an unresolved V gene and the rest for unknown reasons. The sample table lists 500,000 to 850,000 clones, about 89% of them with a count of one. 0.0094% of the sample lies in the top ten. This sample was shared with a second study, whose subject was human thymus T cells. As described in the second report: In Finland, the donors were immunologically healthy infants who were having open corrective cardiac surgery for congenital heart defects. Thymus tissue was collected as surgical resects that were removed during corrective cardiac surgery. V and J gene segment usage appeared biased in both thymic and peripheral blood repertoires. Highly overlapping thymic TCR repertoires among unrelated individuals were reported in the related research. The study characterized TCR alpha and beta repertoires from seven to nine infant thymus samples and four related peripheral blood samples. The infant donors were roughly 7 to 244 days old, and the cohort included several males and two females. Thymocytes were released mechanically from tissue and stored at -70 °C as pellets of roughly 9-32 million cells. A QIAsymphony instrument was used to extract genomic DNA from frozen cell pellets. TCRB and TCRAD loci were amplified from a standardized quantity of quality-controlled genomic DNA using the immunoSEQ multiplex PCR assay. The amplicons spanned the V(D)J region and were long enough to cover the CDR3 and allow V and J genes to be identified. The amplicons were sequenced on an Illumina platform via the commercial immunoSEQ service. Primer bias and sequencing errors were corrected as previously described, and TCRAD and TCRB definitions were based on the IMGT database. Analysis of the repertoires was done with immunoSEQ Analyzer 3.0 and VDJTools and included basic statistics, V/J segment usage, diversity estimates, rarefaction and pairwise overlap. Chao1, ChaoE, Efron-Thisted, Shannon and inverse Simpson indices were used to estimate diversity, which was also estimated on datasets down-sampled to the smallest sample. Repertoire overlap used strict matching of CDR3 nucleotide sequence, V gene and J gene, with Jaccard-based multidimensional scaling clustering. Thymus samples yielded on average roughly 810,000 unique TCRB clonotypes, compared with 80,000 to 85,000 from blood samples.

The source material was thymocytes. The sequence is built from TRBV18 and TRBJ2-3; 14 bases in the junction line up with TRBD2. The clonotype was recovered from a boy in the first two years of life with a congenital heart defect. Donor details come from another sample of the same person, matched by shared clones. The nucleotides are TGTGCCAGCTCAGTGACTAGCGGGAGGGCGACGAATACGCAGTATTTT. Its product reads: CASSVTSGRATNTQYF.